This TCR beta chain was found in a study of OX40 agonist ivuxolimab in advanced cancers. The V segment lost 3 bases and the J segment 4 bases; nucleotides outside the gene matches: 4. The CDR3 is 15 amino acids. Germline V gene data show CDR1 as SGDLS and CDR2 as YYNGEE. Generated by immunoSEQ multiplex PCR, the TCRdb table keeps only in-frame clones and is missing some. Of more than 35,000 clones in the sample, over 65% were seen once. This material consisted of CD4+ or CD8+ T cells sorted from blood, taken in a trial of the OX40 agonist ivuxolimab. This rearrangement joins TRBV9 to TRBJ2-1, with 10 positions matching TRBD2. The receptor was derived from an adult with an advanced solid tumor such as melanoma, head and neck, liver or kidney cancer. The CDR3, as DNA: TGTGCCAGCAGCGCCCTAGCGGGGGAATACAATGAGCAGTTCTTC. Translated, it gives CASSALAGEYNEQFF. Full variable domain (rest looked up from reference TRBV9 and TRBJ2-1): DSGVTQTPKHLITATGQRVTLRCSPRSGDLSVYWYQQSLDQGLQFLIQYYNGEERAKGNILERFSAQQFPDLHSELNLSSLELGDSALYFCASSALAGEYNEQFFGPGTRLTVL.